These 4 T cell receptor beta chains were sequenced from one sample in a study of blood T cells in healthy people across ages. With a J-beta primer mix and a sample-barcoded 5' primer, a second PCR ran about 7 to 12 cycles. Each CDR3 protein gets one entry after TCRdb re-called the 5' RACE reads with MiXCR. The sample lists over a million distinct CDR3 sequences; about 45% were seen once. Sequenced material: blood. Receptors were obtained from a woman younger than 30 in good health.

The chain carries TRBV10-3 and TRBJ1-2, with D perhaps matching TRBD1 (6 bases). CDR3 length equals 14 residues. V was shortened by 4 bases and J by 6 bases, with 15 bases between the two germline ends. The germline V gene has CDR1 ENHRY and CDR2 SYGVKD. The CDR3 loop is CAISARTGLDGYTF. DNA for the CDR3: TGTGCCATCAGTGCAAGAACAGGGTTGGATGGCTACACCTTC.

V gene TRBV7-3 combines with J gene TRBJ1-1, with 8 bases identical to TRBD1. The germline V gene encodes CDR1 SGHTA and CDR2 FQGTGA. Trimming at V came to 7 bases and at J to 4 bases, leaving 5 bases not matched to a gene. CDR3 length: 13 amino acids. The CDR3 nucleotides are TGTGCCAGCACCTCAGGGGGCCTCACTGAAGCTTTCTTT. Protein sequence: CASTSGGLTEAFF.

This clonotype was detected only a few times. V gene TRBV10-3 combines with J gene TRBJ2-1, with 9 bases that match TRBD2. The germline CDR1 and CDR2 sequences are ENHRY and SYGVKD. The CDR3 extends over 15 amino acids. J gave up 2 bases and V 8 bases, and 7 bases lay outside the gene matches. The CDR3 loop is CAIGVPSGTYNEQFF. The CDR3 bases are TGTGCCATCGGTGTGCCTAGCGGGACCTACAATGAGCAGTTCTTC.

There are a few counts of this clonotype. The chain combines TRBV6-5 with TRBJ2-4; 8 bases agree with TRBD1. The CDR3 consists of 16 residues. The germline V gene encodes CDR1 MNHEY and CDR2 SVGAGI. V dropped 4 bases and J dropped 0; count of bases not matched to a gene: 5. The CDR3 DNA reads TGTGCCAGCAGTTCTACAGGGGGTATAGCCAAAAACATTCAGTACTTC. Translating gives CASSSTGGIAKNIQYF.